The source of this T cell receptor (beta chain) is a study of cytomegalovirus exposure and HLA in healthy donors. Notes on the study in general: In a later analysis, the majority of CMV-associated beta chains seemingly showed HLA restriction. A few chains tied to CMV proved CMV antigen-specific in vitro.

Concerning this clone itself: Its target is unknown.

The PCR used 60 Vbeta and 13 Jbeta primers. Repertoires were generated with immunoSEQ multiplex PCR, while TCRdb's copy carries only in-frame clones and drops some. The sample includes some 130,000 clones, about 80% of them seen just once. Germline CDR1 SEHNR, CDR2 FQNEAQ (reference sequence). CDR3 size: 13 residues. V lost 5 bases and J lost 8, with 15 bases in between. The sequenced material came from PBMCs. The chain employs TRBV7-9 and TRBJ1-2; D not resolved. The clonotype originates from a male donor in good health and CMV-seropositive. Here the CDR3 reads CASSPQAQIGYTF. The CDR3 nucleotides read TGTGCCAGCAGCCCCCAAGCGCAAATCGGCTACACCTTC.